The sequence of this T cell receptor beta chain was determined in a study of TIL therapy for anti-PD-1-resistant metastatic lung cancer. Regarding time point: pre-treatment sample, taken before nivolumab and TIL therapy. CDR1 is SGHNT, CDR2 YYREEE, per germline (reference sequence). Trimming left V 0 bases short and J 8 bases short, with 22 bases between. The CDR3 contains 17 residues. The libraries were made with immunoSEQ v3. TCRdb's table, derived via immunoSEQ multiplex PCR, lists solely in-frame clones and lacks some. The table records tens of thousands of clones, 79% of them present only once. This chain links TRBV5-4 with TRBJ2-3; weak D call: TRBD2 (5 bases). Here the sequenced sample was blood, taken at baseline. This TCR was sampled from a woman between 30 and 80 years old with non-small cell lung cancer. CDR3 DNA: TGTGCCAGCAGCTTGGGTGGTAGCACGACTATCGGGATTACGCAGTATTTT. As protein: CASSLGGSTTIGITQYF.